This T cell receptor beta chain was sequenced for a study of OX40 agonist ivuxolimab in advanced cancers. Across the study: While on treatment, patients had intravenous ivuxolimab at 0.01 to 10 mg/kg every 2 weeks. Three patients showed partial responses: one hepatocellular carcinoma and two cutaneous melanoma cases. A diagnosis of hepatocellular carcinoma, melanoma, renal cell or head and neck cancer was present in dose-escalation patients. Whole-study results and caveats: Blood T cells, both CD4+ and CD8+, expanded clonally by week 6 at 0.1 to 3.0 mg/kg.

Germline V CDR1 and CDR2: MNHNY, SVGAGI (reference sequence). The CDR3 is made up of 13 amino acids. Trimming removed 10 bases from V and 5 bases from J; junction bases left unmatched: 9. The table came from immunoSEQ multiplex PCR; TCRdb's copy has only in-frame clones and leaves some out. The data hold some 100,000 clones, with about four fifths observed a single time. On this clone: Its target is not known.

The TCR originated in an adult with an advanced solid tumor such as melanoma, head and neck, liver or kidney cancer. The V gene is TRBV6-6, the J gene TRBJ1-2; 8 bases align to TRBD1. This specimen was CD4+ or CD8+ T cells sorted from blood, taken in a trial of the OX40 agonist ivuxolimab. CDR3 loop: CAIEDRARYGYTF. The CDR3 DNA reads as TGTGCCATCGAGGACAGGGCAAGATATGGCTACACCTTC.